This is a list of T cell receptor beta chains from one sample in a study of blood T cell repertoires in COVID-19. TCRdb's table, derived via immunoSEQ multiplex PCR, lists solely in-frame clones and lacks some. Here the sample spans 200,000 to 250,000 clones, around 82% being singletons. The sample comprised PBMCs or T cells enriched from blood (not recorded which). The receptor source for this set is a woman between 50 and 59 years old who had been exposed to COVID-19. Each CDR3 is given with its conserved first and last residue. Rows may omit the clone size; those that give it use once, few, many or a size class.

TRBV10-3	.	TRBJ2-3	CAISESTPADTQYF
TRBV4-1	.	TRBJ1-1	CASSQDLGTGRRGTEAFF
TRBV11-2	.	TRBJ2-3	CASSLGLATDTQYF
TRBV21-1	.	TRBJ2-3	CASSKGWGLLTDTQYF
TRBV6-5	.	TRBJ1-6	CASSGDSPLHF
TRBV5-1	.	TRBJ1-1	CASSLWELNGLNTEAFF
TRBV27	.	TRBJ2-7	CASSSSGGGYEQYF
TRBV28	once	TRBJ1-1	CASSSSGGNMNTEAFF
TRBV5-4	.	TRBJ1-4	CASSLRTGGTQKLFF
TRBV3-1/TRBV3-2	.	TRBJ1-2	CASSQDPGGGSAYGYTF
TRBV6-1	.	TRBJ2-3	CASSEQDTQYF
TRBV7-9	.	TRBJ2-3	CASSEQGAKTDTQYF
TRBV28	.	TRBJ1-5	CASSLLREGNQPQHF
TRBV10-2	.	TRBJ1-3	CASISSGNTIYF
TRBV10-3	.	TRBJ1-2	CAISENANYGYTF
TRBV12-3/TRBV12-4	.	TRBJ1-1	CASFGPGGTEAFF
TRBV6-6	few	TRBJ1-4	CASSPTGGEFEKLFF
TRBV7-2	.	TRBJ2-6	CASSPRRGGASGANVLTF
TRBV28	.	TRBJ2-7	CASSLRGSGEQYF
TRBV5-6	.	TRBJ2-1	CASSSGLPRGHNEQFF
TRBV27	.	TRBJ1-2	CASKDRGSNYGYTF
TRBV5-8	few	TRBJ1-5	CASSPGGGFNQPQHF
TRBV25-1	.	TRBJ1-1	CATRYGNTEAFF
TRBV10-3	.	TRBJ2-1	CAISVGDNEQFF
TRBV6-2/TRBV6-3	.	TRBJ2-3	CASSSPAGLSTDTQYF
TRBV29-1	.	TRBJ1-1	CSVEGGIHTGRAFF
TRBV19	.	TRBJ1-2	CASSATGDYGYTF
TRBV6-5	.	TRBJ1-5	CASTGLAGNQPQHF
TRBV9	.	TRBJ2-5	CASSAQTSGGETQYF
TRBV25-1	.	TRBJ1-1	CASSVPTHRGNTEAFF
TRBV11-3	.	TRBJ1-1	CASSLKYRVVVVRNTEAFF
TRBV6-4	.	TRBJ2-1	CASSAGTSGPNEQFF
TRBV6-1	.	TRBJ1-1	CASSEQGNTEAFF
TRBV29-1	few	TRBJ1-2	CSVDLPYRDYGYTF
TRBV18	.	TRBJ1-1	CASSGTGNRMNTEAFF
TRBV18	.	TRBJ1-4	CASSPTGRATNEKLFF
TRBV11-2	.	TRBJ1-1	CASSWFPRGKGTEAFF
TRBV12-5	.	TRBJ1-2	CASGLSSGTGTSYGYTF
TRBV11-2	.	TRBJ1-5	CASSQTGGSNQPQHF
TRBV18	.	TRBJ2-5	CASSQQGGETQYF
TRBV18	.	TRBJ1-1	CASSSKPGTGDTEAFF
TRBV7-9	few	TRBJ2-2	CASRTSGNTGELFF
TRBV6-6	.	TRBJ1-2	CASSSLRDSTFYGYTF
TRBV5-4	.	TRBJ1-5	CASSLYGGNQPQHF
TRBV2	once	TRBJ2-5	CASSPGLAGGSQETQYF
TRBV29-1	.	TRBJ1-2	CSVARGGGYTF
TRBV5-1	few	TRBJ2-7	CASSFIPGDRGGEQYF
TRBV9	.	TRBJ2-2	CASSVGDSTGELFF
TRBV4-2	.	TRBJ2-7	CASSLDRGWSEQYF
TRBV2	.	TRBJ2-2	CASSFRQDLGRLFF
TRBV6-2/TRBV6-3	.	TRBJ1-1	CASSYSGQGVVAFF
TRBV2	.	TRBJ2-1	CASKANEQFF
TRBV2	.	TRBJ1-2	CASSNRRDFYGYTF
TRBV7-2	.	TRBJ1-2	CASSLVGPLGTGGGYGYTF